This T cell receptor beta chain was obtained from a study of lymphopenia after photon versus proton radiotherapy. Findings and caveats of the study: Larger post-nadir TCR diversity loss correlated inversely with survival in deceased patients. Oligoclonal CD8+ Temra expansion after nadir drove photon patients' diversity drop. Only patients who died were analyzed for survival; proton advantage is unproven.

Concerning this clone itself: What it binds is not known.

Generated by immunoSEQ multiplex PCR, the TCRdb table keeps only in-frame clones and is missing some. The data show under 7,000 clones, roughly 90% seen once. This CDR3 is 19 amino acids long. Germline V gives CDR1 KGHSH, CDR2 LQKENI. With 0 bases clipped from V and 8 bases from J, the junction kept 18 bases outside the gene matches. This clonotype was obtained from a man between 60 and 70 years old with cholangiocarcinoma. The sequencing used peripheral blood, collected from a patient treated with photon-based radiotherapy. The genes are TRBV18 and TRBJ2-1; 8 nucleotides line up with TRBD1. CDR3 amino acids: CASSPPVYGQGANNYEQFF. As DNA, the CDR3 is TGTGCCAGCTCACCACCGGTGTACGGTCAGGGGGCGAATAACTATGAGCAGTTCTTC.